These T cell receptor beta chains were read from a single sample in a study of T cells expressing NK-cell markers. TCRdb reprocessed the 5' RACE reads; each CDR3 protein has one entry and no DNA is given. Its listing shows approximately 440,000 distinct CDR3 sequences. Specimen: blood T cells: a sorted CD56 or NKG2C T cell subset, CD4+ or CD8+ T cells, or bulk PBMC T cells (not recorded which). These receptors originate from a woman aged 50 to 60 in good health. Each CDR3 is given with its conserved first and last residue.

>TRBV12-3/TRBV12-4|TRBJ2-5
CATSPTSGLQETQYF
>TRBV29-1|TRBJ2-7
CSAAGPGDYEQYF
>TRBV6-5|TRBJ1-5
CASRRQGSNQPQHF
>TRBV5-1|TRBJ2-2
CASSAGLMTGELFF
>TRBV20-1|TRBJ1-1
CSAPQGLEAFF
>TRBV3-1|TRBJ2-5
CASSLTRPFRAQYF
>TRBV20-1|TRBJ2-1
CSARDDVTSGRAGEQFF
>TRBV20-1|TRBJ2-5
CSVRGGYQETQYF
>TRBV4-1|TRBJ1-5
CASSRQGANQPQHF
>TRBV5-5|TRBJ2-1
CASSLASASYNEQFF
>TRBV20-1|TRBJ2-5
CSARAGGGQETQYF
>TRBV29-1|TRBJ2-3
CSVYPGPGPDTQYF
>TRBV12-5|TRBJ2-1
CASRTLGYNEQFF
>TRBV7-9|TRBJ1-1
CASSYGQVWSNTEAFF
>TRBV5-1|TRBJ2-2
CASSTSGTETGELFF
>TRBV3-1|TRBJ1-6
CASSPLSTGGHSPLHF
>TRBV6-7|TRBJ2-1
CASSLSKDPGLAWNEQFF
>TRBV6-6|TRBJ1-1
CASSILQDSTEAFF
>TRBV20-1|TRBJ2-3
CSAAPGALAGGPDTQYF
>TRBV12-3/TRBV12-4|TRBJ2-3
CASSLGLDPGTQYF
>TRBV5-6|TRBJ2-1
CASSFRISGISFNEQFF
>TRBV24-1|TRBJ2-3
CATSEDGPLSPDTQYF
>TRBV27|TRBJ2-2
CASSYRDTGELFF
>TRBV3-1|TRBJ1-2
CASSQPLGRNYGYTF
>TRBV5-5|TRBJ2-1
CASSWIAGVDHNEQFF